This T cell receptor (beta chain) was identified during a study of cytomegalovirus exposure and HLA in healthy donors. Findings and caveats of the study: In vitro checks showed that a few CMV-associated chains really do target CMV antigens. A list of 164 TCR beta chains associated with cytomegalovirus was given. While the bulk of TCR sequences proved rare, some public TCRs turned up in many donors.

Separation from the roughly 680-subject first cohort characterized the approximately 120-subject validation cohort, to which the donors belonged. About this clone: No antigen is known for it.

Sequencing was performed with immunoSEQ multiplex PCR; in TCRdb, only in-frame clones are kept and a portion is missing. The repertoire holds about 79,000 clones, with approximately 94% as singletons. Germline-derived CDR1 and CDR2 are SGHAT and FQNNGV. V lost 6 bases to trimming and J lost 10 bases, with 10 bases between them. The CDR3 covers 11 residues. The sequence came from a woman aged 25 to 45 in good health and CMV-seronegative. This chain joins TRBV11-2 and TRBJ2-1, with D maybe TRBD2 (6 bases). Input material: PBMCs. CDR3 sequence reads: CASSTSPEQFF. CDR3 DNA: TGTGCCAGCAGTACTAGCCCCGAGCAGTTCTTC.